The 2 T cell receptor beta chains below come from one sample, sequenced in a study of blood T cells in healthy people across ages. Sample-barcoded 5' priming and a J-beta primer mix drove a second PCR of roughly 6 to 12 cycles. TCRdb redid the calling of the 5' RACE reads with MiXCR, one entry per CDR3 protein. The data hold around 1,100,000 distinct CDR3 sequences, with more than 30% observed a single time. Material for sequencing was blood. The receptor source for this set is a man aged 18 to 29 in good health.

The chain is built from TRBV7-2 and TRBJ2-5; D remains unclear. From germline, CDR1 is SGHTA and CDR2 FQGNSA. With 5 bases removed from V and 5 bases from J, the gap between germline ends came to 12 bases. This CDR3 is built from 13 residues. CDR3 bases: TGTGCCAGCAGCCTCGAAGTATCGGAGACCCAGTACTTC. Translated: CASSLEVSETQYF.

This clonotype came up a few times. The gene calls are TRBV5-1 and TRBJ1-4, with D maybe TRBD1 (6 bases). Germline V lookup: CDR1 SGHRS, CDR2 YFSETQ. The CDR3 is made up of 16 amino acids. The ends were cut back, 2 bases at V and 7 bases at J, with 18 bases in the middle. The chain's CDR3 is CASSFQGLSNGEKLFF. For the CDR3, the DNA is TGCGCCAGCAGCTTCCAGGGGTTGTCGAATGGTGAAAAACTGTTTTTT.